This T cell receptor beta chain was obtained from a study of blood T cell repertoires in COVID-19. Study details: Acute and convalescent COVID-19 samples came from the United States, Italy and Spain. Nucleic acid was either cDNA or gDNA, and it came from T cells, B-cell-depleted T cells, or PBMCs.

In the source study's methods: Nucleated cell number was recorded as an estimate derived from reference gene primer amplification. Only in-frame clones appear in the TCRdb table, and some are missing; sequencing was by immunoSEQ multiplex PCR. That table supplies the V and J calls and clone size; D and trimming were determined from the DNA. This sample has roughly 300,000 clones, with 87% found just once. The material sequenced was peripheral blood. This TCR was recovered from a middle-aged woman who had recovered from COVID-19.

DNA for the CDR3: TGTGCCAGCAGCTTGGTTTCAGGCCCACTCGAGCAGTACTTC. Its translation is CASSLVSGPLEQYF. The chain links TRBV5-5 to TRBJ2-7; D gene uncertain. Trimming shortened V by 0 bases and J by 6 bases, and 13 bases separated the two germline ends. The CDR3 covers 14 residues. CDR1 and CDR2 from the germline V gene are SGHKS and YYEKEE (reference sequence).